This T cell receptor beta chain is drawn from a study of beta chain features in type 1 diabetes. Sequenced material consisted of expressed TCRB transcripts (all of the isolated RNA was reverse transcribed). Clones were read by immunoSEQ multiplex PCR, and TCRdb kept only the in-frame ones, dropping some. Here the sample spans about 360,000 clones, 10% to 15% being singletons. The CDR3 is 14 residues long. Germline assignment: CDR1 SNHLY and CDR2 FYNNEI. V dropped 2 bases and J dropped 3 bases, with 10 bases sitting between them. This clonotype was sampled from a man between 18 and 35 years old in good health. This chain uses TRBV2 with TRBJ1-1; D may be TRBD1 (5 bases). The sample was naive CD4+ T cells from blood. CDR3 amino acids: CASSERLGDTEAFF. In DNA form, the CDR3 reads TGTGCCAGCAGTGAAAGGTTAGGGGACACTGAAGCTTTCTTT.